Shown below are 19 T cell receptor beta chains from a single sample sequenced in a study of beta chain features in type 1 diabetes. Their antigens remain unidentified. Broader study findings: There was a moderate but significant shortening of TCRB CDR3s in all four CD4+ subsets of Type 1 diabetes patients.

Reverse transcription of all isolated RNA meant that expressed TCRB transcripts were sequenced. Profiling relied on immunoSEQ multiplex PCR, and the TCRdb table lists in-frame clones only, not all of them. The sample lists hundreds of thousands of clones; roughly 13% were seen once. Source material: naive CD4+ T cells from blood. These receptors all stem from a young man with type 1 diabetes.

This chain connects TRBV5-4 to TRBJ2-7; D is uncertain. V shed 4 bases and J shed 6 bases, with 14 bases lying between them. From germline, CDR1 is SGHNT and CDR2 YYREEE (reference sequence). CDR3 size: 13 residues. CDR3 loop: CASSPDIPSEQYF. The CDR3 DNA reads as TGTGCCAGCAGCCCCGACATTCCCAGCGAGCAGTACTTC.

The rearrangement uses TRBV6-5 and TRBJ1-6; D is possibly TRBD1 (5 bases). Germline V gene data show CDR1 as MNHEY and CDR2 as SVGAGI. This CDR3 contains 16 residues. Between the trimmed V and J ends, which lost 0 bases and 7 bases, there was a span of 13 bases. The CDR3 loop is CASSYSFQGSNSPLHF. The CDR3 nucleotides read TGTGCCAGCAGTTACTCGTTTCAGGGTTCGAATTCACCCCTCCACTTT.

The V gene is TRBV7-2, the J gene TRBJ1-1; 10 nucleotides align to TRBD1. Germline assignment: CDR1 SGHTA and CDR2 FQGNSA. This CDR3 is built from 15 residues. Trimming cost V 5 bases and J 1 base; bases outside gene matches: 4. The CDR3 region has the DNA TGTGCCAGCAGCCCGACAGGGGGCGGGAACACTGAAGCTTTCTTT. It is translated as CASSPTGGGNTEAFF.

The CDR3 DNA is TGCGCCAGCAGCCGCCGGACAGGGTCGGACTACGAGCAGTACTTC. Residues: CASSRRTGSDYEQYF. The gene calls are TRBV5-1 and TRBJ2-7, with 8 positions matching TRBD1. The CDR3 is made up of 15 amino acids. The germline V gene has CDR1 SGHRS and CDR2 YFSETQ. Unmatched junction bases numbered 9, after V lost 4 bases and J lost 3 bases.

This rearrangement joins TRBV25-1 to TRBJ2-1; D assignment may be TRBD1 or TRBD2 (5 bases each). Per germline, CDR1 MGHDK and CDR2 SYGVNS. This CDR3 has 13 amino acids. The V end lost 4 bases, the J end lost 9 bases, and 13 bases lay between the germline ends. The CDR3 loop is CASSVRARGEQFF. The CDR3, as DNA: TGTGCCAGCAGTGTGAGGGCGAGGGGTGAGCAGTTCTTC. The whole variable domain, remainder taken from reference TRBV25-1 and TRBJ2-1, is EADIYQTPRYLVIGTGKKITLECSQTMGHDKMYWYQQDPGMELHLIHYSYGVNSTEKGDLSSESTVSRIRTEHFPLTLESARPSHTSQYLCASSVRARGEQFFGPGTRLTVL.

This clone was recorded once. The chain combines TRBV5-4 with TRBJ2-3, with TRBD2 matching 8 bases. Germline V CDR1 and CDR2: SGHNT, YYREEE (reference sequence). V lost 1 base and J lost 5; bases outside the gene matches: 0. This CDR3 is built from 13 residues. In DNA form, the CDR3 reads TGTGCCAGCAGCTTGACTAGCGGAGATACGCAGTATTTT. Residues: CASSLTSGDTQYF.

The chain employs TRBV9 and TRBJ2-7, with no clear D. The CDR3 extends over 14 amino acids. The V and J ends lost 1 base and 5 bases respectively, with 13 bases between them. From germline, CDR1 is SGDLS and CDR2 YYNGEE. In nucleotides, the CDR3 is TGTGCCAGCAGCGTAAGCAGTTTCACCGACGAGCAGTACTTC. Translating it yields CASSVSSFTDEQYF.

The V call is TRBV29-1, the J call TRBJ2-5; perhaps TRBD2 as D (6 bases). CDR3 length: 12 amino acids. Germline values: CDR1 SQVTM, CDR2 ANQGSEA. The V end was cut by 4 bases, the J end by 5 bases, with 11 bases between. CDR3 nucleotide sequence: TGCAGCGTTGGAGACGGGGGTGAGACCCAGTACTTC. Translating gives CSVGDGGETQYF.

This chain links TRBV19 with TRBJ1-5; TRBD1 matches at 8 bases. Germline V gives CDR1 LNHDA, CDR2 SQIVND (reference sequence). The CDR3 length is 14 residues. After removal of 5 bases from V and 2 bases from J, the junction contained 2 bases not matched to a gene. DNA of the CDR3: TGTGCCAGTAGTTTACAGGGGGGCAATCAGCCCCAGCATTTT. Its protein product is CASSLQGGNQPQHF.

The CDR3 coding sequence is TGTGCCAGCAGCTGGACGGGACTTCAGTCCCCCGGGGAGCTGTTTTTT. It encodes CASSWTGLQSPGELFF. The gene calls are TRBV7-6 and TRBJ2-2, with TRBD2 as a possible D gene (6 bases). Germline CDR1 is SGHVS and CDR2 is FNYEAQ. V lost 4 bases to trimming and J lost 6 bases, with 18 bases between them. The CDR3 spans 16 residues.

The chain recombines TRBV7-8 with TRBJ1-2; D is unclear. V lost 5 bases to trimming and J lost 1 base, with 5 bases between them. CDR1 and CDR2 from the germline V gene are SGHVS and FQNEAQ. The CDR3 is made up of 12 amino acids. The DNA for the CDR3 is TGTGCCAGCAGCCCGAATAACTATGGCTACACCTTC. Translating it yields CASSPNNYGYTF.

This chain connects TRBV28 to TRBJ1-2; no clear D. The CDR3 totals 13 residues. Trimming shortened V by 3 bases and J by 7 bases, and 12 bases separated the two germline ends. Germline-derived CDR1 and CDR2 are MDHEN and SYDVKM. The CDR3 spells CASSLLALGGYTF. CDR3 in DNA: TGTGCCAGCAGTTTGTTGGCCCTGGGTGGCTACACCTTC.

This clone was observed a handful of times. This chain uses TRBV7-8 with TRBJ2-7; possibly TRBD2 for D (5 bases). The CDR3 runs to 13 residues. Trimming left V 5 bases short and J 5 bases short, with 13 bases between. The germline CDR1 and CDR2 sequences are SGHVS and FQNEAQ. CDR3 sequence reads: CASSPHPEDEQYF. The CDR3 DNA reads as TGTGCCAGCAGCCCACACCCGGAGGACGAGCAGTACTTC.

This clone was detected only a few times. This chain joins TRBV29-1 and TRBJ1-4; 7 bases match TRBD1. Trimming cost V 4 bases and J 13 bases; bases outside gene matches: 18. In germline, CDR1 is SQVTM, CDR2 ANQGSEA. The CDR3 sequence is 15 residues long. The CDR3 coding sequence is TGCAGCGTTGCACCTGAACAGGGGACCAACGACGGACTGTTTTTT. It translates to CSVAPEQGTNDGLFF.

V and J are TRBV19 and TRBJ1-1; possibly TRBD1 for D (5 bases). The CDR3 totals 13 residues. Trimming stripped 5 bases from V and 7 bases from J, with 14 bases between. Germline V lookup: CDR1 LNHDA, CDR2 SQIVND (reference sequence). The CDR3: CASSEGVTFEAFF. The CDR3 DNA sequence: TGTGCCAGTAGTGAAGGGGTTACCTTTGAAGCTTTCTTT.

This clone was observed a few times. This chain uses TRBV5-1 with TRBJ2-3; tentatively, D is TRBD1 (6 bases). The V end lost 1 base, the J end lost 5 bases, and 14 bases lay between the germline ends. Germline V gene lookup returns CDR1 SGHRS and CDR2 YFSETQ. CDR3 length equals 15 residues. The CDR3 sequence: CASSLSGRGEDTQYF. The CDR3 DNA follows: TGCGCCAGCAGCTTGAGCGGCAGGGGTGAAGATACGCAGTATTTT.

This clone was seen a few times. The CDR3 nucleotides are TGCGCCAGCAGCTTGGAAGCGACCGAAAACATTCAGTACTTC. Protein: CASSLEATENIQYF. The chain uses TRBV5-1 and TRBJ2-4; D gene ambiguous. The CDR3 is 14 amino acids. CDR1 SGHRS and CDR2 YFSETQ come from the germline V gene. The germline V and J ends were trimmed by 0 bases and 5 bases, with 9 bases remaining between them.

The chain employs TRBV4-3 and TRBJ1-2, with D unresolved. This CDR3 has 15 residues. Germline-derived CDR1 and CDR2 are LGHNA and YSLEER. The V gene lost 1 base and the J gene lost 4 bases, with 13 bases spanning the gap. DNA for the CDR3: TGCGCCAGCAGCCAAGGGTGGCAAGCGGCCTATGGCTACACCTTC. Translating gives CASSQGWQAAYGYTF.

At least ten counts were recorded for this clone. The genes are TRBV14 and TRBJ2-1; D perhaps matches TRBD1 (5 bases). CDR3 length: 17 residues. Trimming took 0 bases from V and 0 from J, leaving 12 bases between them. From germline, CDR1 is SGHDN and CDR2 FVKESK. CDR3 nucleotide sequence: TGTGCCAGCAGCCAAGATCAGGGCACGAGCTCCTACAATGAGCAGTTCTTC. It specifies CASSQDQGTSSYNEQFF.